What follows are 32 T cell receptor beta chains derived from one specimen sequenced in a study of cytomegalovirus exposure and HLA in healthy donors. Amplification used 60 Vbeta primers and 13 Jbeta primers. The method was immunoSEQ multiplex PCR; TCRdb's version includes in-frame clones alone and lacks a portion of them. This sample has 150,000 to 200,000 clones; 70% to 90% occur once, and the top ten carry about 2.5%. Sequences were obtained from PBMCs. The receptors were gathered from a young man in good health and CMV-seropositive.

The V and J genes are TRBV16 and TRBJ1-4; weak D call: TRBD1 (6 bases). CDR1 is KGHSY and CDR2 is FQNENV in the germline V gene. The CDR3 has 17 residues. The ends were cut back, 0 bases at V and 4 bases at J, with 15 bases in the middle. The CDR3 DNA reads as TGTGCCAGCAGCCAATCCATGATGGGGGCCTTTAATGAAAAACTGTTTTTT. This gives the protein CASSQSMMGAFNEKLFF.

The V and J genes are TRBV7-3 and TRBJ2-5; D perhaps matches TRBD2 (6 bases). Looked up from germline, CDR1 is SGHTA and CDR2 is FQGTGA. The CDR3 consists of 13 residues. With 2 bases removed from V and 11 bases from J, the gap between germline ends came to 15 bases. The CDR3 reads CASSLEFGGEQYF. The CDR3 DNA is TGTGCCAGCAGCTTAGAATTCGGGGGAGAGCAGTACTTC.

The chain couples TRBV7-8 to TRBJ1-5; a weak D match, TRBD1 (6 bases). Trimming took 2 bases from V and 1 from J, leaving 12 bases between them. CDR3 length: 16 amino acids. The germline V gene has CDR1 SGHVS and CDR2 FQNEAQ. CDR3 DNA sequence: TGTGCCAGCAGCTTAACCCGGACAGAAAGCAATCAGCCCCAGCATTTT. This sequence encodes CASSLTRTESNQPQHF.

The chain joins TRBV15 to TRBJ2-7; 8 bases fit TRBD1. CDR1 LNHNV and CDR2 YYDKDF come from the germline V gene (reference sequence). The V segment lost 1 base and the J segment 5 bases; nucleotides outside the gene matches: 4. This CDR3 is built from 14 residues. CDR3 amino acids: CATSRGTGWDEQYF. CDR3 DNA: TGTGCCACCAGCAGAGGGACAGGGTGGGACGAGCAGTACTTC.

The DNA of the CDR3 is TGTGCCAGCAGTCCCTGGGGGAGCGGGAGTAACGAGCAGTACTTC. Translated, it gives CASSPWGSGSNEQYF. V and J are TRBV27 and TRBJ2-7, with 8 bases lining up with TRBD2. The V gene's germline CDR1 is MNHEY and CDR2 SMNVEV (reference sequence). This CDR3 is 15 amino acids long. The J segment lost 5 bases and the V segment lost 5 bases, leaving 11 bases of the junction unmatched.

This clone is a singleton in its sample. The chain recombines TRBV6-5 with TRBJ2-3, with D tentatively TRBD1 (5 bases). This CDR3 is built from 12 residues. CDR1 is MNHEY, CDR2 SVGAGI, per germline. The V end was cut by 5 bases, the J end by 5 bases, with 8 bases between. The DNA of the CDR3 is TGTGCCAGCAGTCAGGGCGTAGATACGCAGTATTTT. Its translation: CASSQGVDTQYF.

The chain uses TRBV5-1 and TRBJ2-2; 7 bases fit TRBD2. Germline CDR1 and CDR2: SGHRS and YFSETQ. The CDR3 loop spans 16 amino acids. The ends lost 0 bases at V and 3 bases at J; junction bases unmatched: 5. In DNA form, the CDR3 reads TGCGCCAGCAGCTTGGGTGGCGGGAGATACACCGGGGAGCTGTTTTTT. Amino acid sequence: CASSLGGGRYTGELFF.

The V call is TRBV9, the J call TRBJ2-1, with 10 bases matching TRBD1. V trimming: 2 bases; J trimming: 8 bases; junction bases outside the gene matches: 4. Germline values: CDR1 SGDLS, CDR2 YYNGEE. This CDR3 has 14 amino acids. The CDR3 region is CASSVWDRGHEQFF. CDR3 nucleotides: TGTGCCAGCAGCGTTTGGGACAGGGGTCATGAGCAGTTCTTC.

The chain employs TRBV9 and TRBJ2-3; D unclear. Trimming left V 0 bases short and J 1 base short, with 15 bases between. The CDR3 is 17 amino acids. Per the germline V gene, CDR1 is SGDLS and CDR2 is YYNGEE. The CDR3 DNA reads TGTGCCAGCAGCGTAGCCCCCCAGGTCTCGGGCACAGATACGCAGTATTTT. Amino acids: CASSVAPQVSGTDTQYF.

This clone was detected once. The chain has TRBV6-6 and TRBJ2-7, with a possible D match to TRBD2 (5 bases). The CDR3 extends over 15 amino acids. In germline, CDR1 is MNHNY, CDR2 SVGAGI (reference sequence). Trimming pared 0 bases from V and 2 bases from J, leaving 11 bases between. The CDR3 DNA sequence: TGTGCCAGCAGTTACTCGCGAGGGTCCCCCTACGAGCAGTACTTC. Its translation is CASSYSRGSPYEQYF.

This clone was counted only a few times. The chain employs TRBV27 and TRBJ2-7, with D possibly being TRBD2 (6 bases). Looked up from germline, CDR1 is MNHEY and CDR2 is SMNVEV (reference sequence). The CDR3 is 17 residues long. The germline V and J ends were trimmed by 3 bases and 1 base, with 19 bases remaining between them. The chain's CDR3 is CASSFTLAGTPSYEQYF. In nucleotides, the CDR3 is TGTGCCAGCAGTTTTACTTTAGCCGGGACTCCTTCCTACGAGCAGTACTTC.

This chain links TRBV19 with TRBJ1-1; the match to TRBD1 covers 7 bases. J was trimmed by 1 base and V by 9 bases; bases with no gene match: 11. Germline assignment: CDR1 LNHDA and CDR2 SQIVND (reference sequence). The CDR3 contains 15 residues. CDR3 sequence: CASRSPGQPNTEAFF. The DNA of the CDR3 is TGTGCCAGCCGATCGCCGGGACAGCCGAACACTGAAGCTTTCTTT.

The chain recombines TRBV4-1 with TRBJ1-5; the D gene is possibly TRBD1 (6 bases). V gave up 4 bases and J gave up 0 bases, with 13 bases separating them. The CDR3 length is 16 residues. Germline assignment: CDR1 MGHRA and CDR2 YSYEKL. The CDR3 reads CASSPGDHYSNQPQHF. CDR3 DNA: TGCGCCAGCAGCCCAGGGGATCACTATAGCAATCAGCCCCAGCATTTT.

The chain couples TRBV18 to TRBJ2-5; D gene unclear. Per the germline V gene, CDR1 is KGHSH and CDR2 is LQKENI. CDR3 size: 11 residues. Trimming pared 2 bases from V and 5 bases from J, leaving 3 bases between. The CDR3: CASSPAETQYF. CDR3 sequence (DNA): TGTGCCAGCTCACCAGCGGAGACCCAGTACTTC.

The CDR3 reads CASSLGGGNYGYTF. In nucleotides, the CDR3 is TGTGCCAGCAGCTTGGGGGGGGGTAACTATGGCTACACCTTC. The rearrangement joins TRBV5-4 to TRBJ1-2; possible D gene TRBD1, 5 bases. V was shortened by 0 bases and J by 1 base, with 7 bases between the two germline ends. From germline, CDR1 is SGHNT and CDR2 YYREEE (reference sequence). The CDR3 consists of 14 residues.

This sequence joins TRBV21-1 and TRBJ1-1; the table calls TRBD1, which could not be checked here. TRBV21-1 is noted as a pseudogene. The CDR3 spans 15 residues. The CDR3 DNA follows: TGTGCCAGCAGCAAAGCGTTACAGGAGAACACTGAAGCTTTCTTT. This gives the protein CASSKALQENTEAFF.

The V and J genes are TRBV30 and TRBJ1-5; 10 bases are a match to TRBD1. Germline V gene sequence: CDR1 GTSNPN, CDR2 SVGIG (reference sequence). The CDR3 consists of 16 residues. Germline trimming cut 5 bases from V and 0 bases from J; bases unmatched to any gene: 7. DNA of the CDR3: TGTGCCTGGGCTGACAGGGGGCTATATAGCAATCAGCCCCAGCATTTT. It yields the protein CAWADRGLYSNQPQHF.

This clone was detected many times. The V gene is TRBV7-9, the J gene TRBJ2-7; 11 bases align to TRBD1. Trimming at V came to 8 bases and at J to 0 bases, leaving 0 bases not matched to a gene. The CDR3 has 13 amino acids. Germline V CDR1 and CDR2: SEHNR, FQNEAQ (reference sequence). The CDR3 reads CASGQGASYEQYF. The DNA of the CDR3 is TGTGCCAGCGGACAGGGGGCCTCCTACGAGCAGTACTTC.

This chain links TRBV2 with TRBJ2-1, with unresolved D. The CDR3 runs to 14 residues. The germline gives CDR1 SNHLY, CDR2 FYNNEI. Deletions cut 6 bases from V and 3 bases from J, with 12 bases between. In nucleotides, the CDR3 is TGTGCCAGCAGCCAGGTACCTGACTACAATGAGCAGTTCTTC. Translating it yields CASSQVPDYNEQFF.

The J gene is TRBJ1-4, the V gene TRBV7-9, with 7 bases fitting TRBD1. V lost 5 bases to trimming and J lost 4 bases; unmatched junction nucleotides: 4. Germline assignment: CDR1 SEHNR and CDR2 FQNEAQ (reference sequence). CDR3 size: 14 residues. The CDR3 region is CASSVGTDNEKLFF. The CDR3 DNA is TGTGCCAGCAGCGTCGGGACAGATAATGAAAAACTGTTTTTT.

In this sample, this clone turned up a few times. This chain connects TRBV27 to TRBJ1-1; D is ambiguous. Germline lookup yields CDR1 MNHEY and CDR2 SMNVEV (reference sequence). V lost 6 bases, J lost 5 bases, and 13 bases lay in between. This CDR3 comprises 13 residues. The CDR3 region has the DNA TGTGCCAGCAGCCAAACTCGTTCGACTGAAGCTTTCTTT. Its translation: CASSQTRSTEAFF.

The genes are TRBV6-6 and TRBJ1-1, with D possibly matching TRBD1 (6 bases). The V gene lost 4 bases and the J gene lost 1 base, with 13 bases spanning the gap. The V gene's germline CDR1 is MNHNY and CDR2 SVGAGI (reference sequence). The CDR3 runs 15 residues. The CDR3 DNA sequence: TGTGCCAGCAGTTCGGCGGGGGCGCCGAACACTGAAGCTTTCTTT. It translates to CASSSAGAPNTEAFF.

This chain joins TRBV5-1 and TRBJ1-1, with TRBD1 identical over 8 bases. The trim removed 4 bases at V and 1 base at J, leaving 12 bases unmatched. Per germline, CDR1 SGHRS and CDR2 YFSETQ. CDR3 length: 17 residues. The CDR3 bases are TGCGCCAGCAGCGTAGATGGGACAGGTGGCAAGAACACTGAAGCTTTCTTT. Its protein is CASSVDGTGGKNTEAFF.

This rearrangement joins TRBV6-6 to TRBJ1-3; 7 bases fit TRBD1. With V trimmed by 2 bases and J by 0 bases, 4 bases remained unmatched. Looked up from germline, CDR1 is MNHNY and CDR2 is SVGAGI (reference sequence). CDR3 length: 16 amino acids. CDR3 in amino acids: CASSYGRGSSGNTIYF. CDR3 coding DNA: TGTGCCAGCAGTTACGGCAGGGGGAGCTCTGGAAACACCATATATTTT.

The V and J genes are TRBV4-2 and TRBJ1-5; 7 bases are a match to TRBD1. Germline CDR1 and CDR2: LGHNA and YNFKEQ. The CDR3 is 15 residues long. With 2 bases clipped from V and 3 bases from J, the junction kept 4 bases outside the gene matches. The chain's CDR3 is CASSQKGTVNQPQHF. The CDR3 nucleotides read TGTGCCAGCAGCCAAAAAGGGACAGTCAATCAGCCCCAGCATTTT.

The chain has TRBV5-4 and TRBJ2-6; 8 bases fit TRBD1. Trimming took 4 bases from V and 4 from J; bases not matched to a gene: 10. Germline V gives CDR1 SGHNT, CDR2 YYREEE (reference sequence). The CDR3 contains 17 residues. CDR3 nucleotide sequence: TGTGCCAGCAGCACTGACAGGGGACGTTCCGGGGCCAACGTCCTGACTTTC. It codes for CASSTDRGRSGANVLTF.

The genes are TRBV7-8 and TRBJ1-1, with 12 bases matching TRBD1. Trimming removed 4 bases from V and 11 bases from J; junction bases left unmatched: 11. The germline gives CDR1 SGHVS, CDR2 FQNEAQ. CDR3 length: 15 amino acids. The CDR3 sequence is CASSWTGTGGFDAFF. The DNA of the CDR3 is TGTGCCAGCAGCTGGACCGGGACAGGGGGCTTTGACGCTTTCTTT.

The genes are TRBV20-1 and TRBJ1-2; D gene uncertain. With 6 bases removed from V and 8 bases from J, the gap between germline ends came to 13 bases. Germline CDR1 reads DFQATT; CDR2 reads SNEGSKA (reference sequence). The CDR3 is 11 amino acids. CDR3 sequence: CSALAERGYTF. CDR3 bases: TGCAGTGCACTAGCAGAGCGAGGCTACACCTTC.

This clone was recorded only once. V usage is TRBV27 and J usage is TRBJ2-3; 12 bases fit TRBD1. CDR1 and CDR2 from the germline V gene are MNHEY and SMNVEV (reference sequence). This CDR3 comprises 16 residues. Unmatched junction bases numbered 5, after V lost 2 bases and J lost 5 bases. The CDR3 protein is CASSLRRDRGQDTQYF. The CDR3 region has the DNA TGTGCCAGCAGTTTACGAAGGGACAGGGGGCAAGATACGCAGTATTTT.

A note on this clone: Its ends do not fully match the called genes, so a read error is possible. This chain links TRBV7-9 with TRBJ1-1, with 10 positions matching TRBD1. CDR1 SEHNR and CDR2 FQNEAQ come from the germline V gene (reference sequence). The CDR3 contains 12 residues. The CDR3 loop is CSSSWTGGEAFF. The DNA for the CDR3 is TGTTCCAGCAGCTGGACAGGGGGTGAAGCTTTCTTT.

The chain has TRBV6-5 and TRBJ2-2; 8 positions match TRBD2. Germline-derived CDR1 and CDR2 are MNHEY and SVGAGI. This CDR3 contains 15 residues. V was pared by 5 bases and J by 1 base, with 3 bases of the junction left unmatched. CDR3 bases: TGTGCCAGCAGTCCAACTAGCGGGAACACCGGGGAGCTGTTTTTT. The encoded protein is CASSPTSGNTGELFF.

The chain links TRBV2 to TRBJ1-5; unclear D gene. Germline loops: CDR1 SNHLY, CDR2 FYNNEI. The CDR3 is 15 amino acids. Trimming shortened V by 8 bases and J by 5 bases, and 19 bases separated the two germline ends. CDR3: CASSPTGLSDQPQHF. Written as DNA, the CDR3 is TGTGCCAGCTCCCCAACCGGACTTTCGGATCAGCCCCAGCATTTT.